This entry lists 8 T cell receptor beta chains sequenced from one sample in a study of cytomegalovirus exposure and HLA in healthy donors. The study ran its PCR with 60 Vbeta and 13 Jbeta primers. Assay: immunoSEQ multiplex PCR; the TCRdb copy retains only in-frame clones and omits some. The table lists about 160,000 clones, roughly 76% of them singletons. Input material: PBMCs. These receptor sequences come from a woman between 50 and 59 years old in good health and CMV-seronegative.

V gene TRBV14 combines with J gene TRBJ1-3; D gene uncertain. CDR1 is SGHDN, CDR2 FVKESK, per germline. Between the trimmed V and J ends, which lost 4 bases and 7 bases, there was a span of 29 bases. CDR3 length: 19 residues. The CDR3 region has the DNA TGTGCCAGCAGCCGAATCCCGAAATACGGTGGCCCGGGGAGGAACACCATATATTTT. Protein: CASSRIPKYGGPGRNTIYF.

This clone was observed a few times. This rearrangement joins TRBV7-6 to TRBJ1-4; 8 bases match TRBD1. The V and J ends lost 1 base and 8 bases, in that order; junction bases with no gene match: 3. The CDR3 spans 14 residues. Germline V gives CDR1 SGHVS, CDR2 FNYEAQ. This CDR3 reads CASSLVRGQEKLFF. In nucleotides, the CDR3 is TGTGCCAGCAGCTTAGTCAGGGGGCAGGAAAAACTGTTTTTT.

V is TRBV20-1 and J is TRBJ2-5; D is unresolved. With 5 bases removed from V and 3 bases from J, the gap between germline ends came to 4 bases. Germline-derived CDR1 and CDR2 are DFQATT and SNEGSKA (reference sequence). The CDR3 has 10 residues. The CDR3 bases are TGCAGTGCTGACAAAGAGACCCAGTACTTC. Amino acids: CSADKETQYF.

The chain uses TRBV10-3 and TRBJ1-2; D may be TRBD1 (6 bases). The germline V gene has CDR1 ENHRY and CDR2 SYGVKD. The CDR3 contains 13 residues. Trimming took 4 bases from V and 0 from J, leaving 6 bases between them. The CDR3, as DNA: TGTGCCATCAGTGGACAGGCTAACTATGGCTACACCTTC. Translating it yields CAISGQANYGYTF.

V usage is TRBV6-4 and J usage is TRBJ2-1, with 7 bases matching TRBD2. The trim removed 5 bases at V and 4 bases at J, leaving 8 bases unmatched. Germline CDR1 reads MRHNA; CDR2 reads SNTAGT. The length of the CDR3 is 15 residues. The chain's CDR3 is CASSRASGPYNEQFF. The DNA of the CDR3 is TGTGCCAGCAGTAGAGCTAGCGGCCCTTACAATGAGCAGTTCTTC.

The chain is built from TRBV9 and TRBJ1-2; D is possibly TRBD1 (6 bases). The CDR3 has 16 amino acids. V lost 4 bases to trimming and J lost 8 bases, with 24 bases between them. Germline-derived CDR1 and CDR2 are SGDLS and YYNGEE. The CDR3 region is CASSPRYREGFRGYTF. Here the CDR3 DNA reads TGTGCCAGCAGCCCCCGCTACAGGGAGGGGTTCAGGGGCTACACCTTC.

V and J are TRBV2 and TRBJ2-7; D not resolved. V lost 7 bases, J lost 0 bases, and 7 bases lay in between. There are 12 residues in the CDR3. Germline CDR1 reads SNHLY; CDR2 reads FYNNEI. The CDR3 DNA is TGTGCCAGCAATCCAAACTCCTACGAGCAGTACTTC. Amino acid sequence: CASNPNSYEQYF.

The J gene is TRBJ1-1, the V gene TRBV15; D possibly corresponds to TRBD1 (5 bases). Per germline, CDR1 LNHNV and CDR2 YYDKDF (reference sequence). Trimming left V 1 base short and J 4 bases short, with 13 bases between. The CDR3 consists of 15 residues. CDR3 coding DNA: TGTGCCACCAGCAGAGTTCGTGCAGGGCTCACTGAAGCTTTCTTT. This translates into CATSRVRAGLTEAFF.